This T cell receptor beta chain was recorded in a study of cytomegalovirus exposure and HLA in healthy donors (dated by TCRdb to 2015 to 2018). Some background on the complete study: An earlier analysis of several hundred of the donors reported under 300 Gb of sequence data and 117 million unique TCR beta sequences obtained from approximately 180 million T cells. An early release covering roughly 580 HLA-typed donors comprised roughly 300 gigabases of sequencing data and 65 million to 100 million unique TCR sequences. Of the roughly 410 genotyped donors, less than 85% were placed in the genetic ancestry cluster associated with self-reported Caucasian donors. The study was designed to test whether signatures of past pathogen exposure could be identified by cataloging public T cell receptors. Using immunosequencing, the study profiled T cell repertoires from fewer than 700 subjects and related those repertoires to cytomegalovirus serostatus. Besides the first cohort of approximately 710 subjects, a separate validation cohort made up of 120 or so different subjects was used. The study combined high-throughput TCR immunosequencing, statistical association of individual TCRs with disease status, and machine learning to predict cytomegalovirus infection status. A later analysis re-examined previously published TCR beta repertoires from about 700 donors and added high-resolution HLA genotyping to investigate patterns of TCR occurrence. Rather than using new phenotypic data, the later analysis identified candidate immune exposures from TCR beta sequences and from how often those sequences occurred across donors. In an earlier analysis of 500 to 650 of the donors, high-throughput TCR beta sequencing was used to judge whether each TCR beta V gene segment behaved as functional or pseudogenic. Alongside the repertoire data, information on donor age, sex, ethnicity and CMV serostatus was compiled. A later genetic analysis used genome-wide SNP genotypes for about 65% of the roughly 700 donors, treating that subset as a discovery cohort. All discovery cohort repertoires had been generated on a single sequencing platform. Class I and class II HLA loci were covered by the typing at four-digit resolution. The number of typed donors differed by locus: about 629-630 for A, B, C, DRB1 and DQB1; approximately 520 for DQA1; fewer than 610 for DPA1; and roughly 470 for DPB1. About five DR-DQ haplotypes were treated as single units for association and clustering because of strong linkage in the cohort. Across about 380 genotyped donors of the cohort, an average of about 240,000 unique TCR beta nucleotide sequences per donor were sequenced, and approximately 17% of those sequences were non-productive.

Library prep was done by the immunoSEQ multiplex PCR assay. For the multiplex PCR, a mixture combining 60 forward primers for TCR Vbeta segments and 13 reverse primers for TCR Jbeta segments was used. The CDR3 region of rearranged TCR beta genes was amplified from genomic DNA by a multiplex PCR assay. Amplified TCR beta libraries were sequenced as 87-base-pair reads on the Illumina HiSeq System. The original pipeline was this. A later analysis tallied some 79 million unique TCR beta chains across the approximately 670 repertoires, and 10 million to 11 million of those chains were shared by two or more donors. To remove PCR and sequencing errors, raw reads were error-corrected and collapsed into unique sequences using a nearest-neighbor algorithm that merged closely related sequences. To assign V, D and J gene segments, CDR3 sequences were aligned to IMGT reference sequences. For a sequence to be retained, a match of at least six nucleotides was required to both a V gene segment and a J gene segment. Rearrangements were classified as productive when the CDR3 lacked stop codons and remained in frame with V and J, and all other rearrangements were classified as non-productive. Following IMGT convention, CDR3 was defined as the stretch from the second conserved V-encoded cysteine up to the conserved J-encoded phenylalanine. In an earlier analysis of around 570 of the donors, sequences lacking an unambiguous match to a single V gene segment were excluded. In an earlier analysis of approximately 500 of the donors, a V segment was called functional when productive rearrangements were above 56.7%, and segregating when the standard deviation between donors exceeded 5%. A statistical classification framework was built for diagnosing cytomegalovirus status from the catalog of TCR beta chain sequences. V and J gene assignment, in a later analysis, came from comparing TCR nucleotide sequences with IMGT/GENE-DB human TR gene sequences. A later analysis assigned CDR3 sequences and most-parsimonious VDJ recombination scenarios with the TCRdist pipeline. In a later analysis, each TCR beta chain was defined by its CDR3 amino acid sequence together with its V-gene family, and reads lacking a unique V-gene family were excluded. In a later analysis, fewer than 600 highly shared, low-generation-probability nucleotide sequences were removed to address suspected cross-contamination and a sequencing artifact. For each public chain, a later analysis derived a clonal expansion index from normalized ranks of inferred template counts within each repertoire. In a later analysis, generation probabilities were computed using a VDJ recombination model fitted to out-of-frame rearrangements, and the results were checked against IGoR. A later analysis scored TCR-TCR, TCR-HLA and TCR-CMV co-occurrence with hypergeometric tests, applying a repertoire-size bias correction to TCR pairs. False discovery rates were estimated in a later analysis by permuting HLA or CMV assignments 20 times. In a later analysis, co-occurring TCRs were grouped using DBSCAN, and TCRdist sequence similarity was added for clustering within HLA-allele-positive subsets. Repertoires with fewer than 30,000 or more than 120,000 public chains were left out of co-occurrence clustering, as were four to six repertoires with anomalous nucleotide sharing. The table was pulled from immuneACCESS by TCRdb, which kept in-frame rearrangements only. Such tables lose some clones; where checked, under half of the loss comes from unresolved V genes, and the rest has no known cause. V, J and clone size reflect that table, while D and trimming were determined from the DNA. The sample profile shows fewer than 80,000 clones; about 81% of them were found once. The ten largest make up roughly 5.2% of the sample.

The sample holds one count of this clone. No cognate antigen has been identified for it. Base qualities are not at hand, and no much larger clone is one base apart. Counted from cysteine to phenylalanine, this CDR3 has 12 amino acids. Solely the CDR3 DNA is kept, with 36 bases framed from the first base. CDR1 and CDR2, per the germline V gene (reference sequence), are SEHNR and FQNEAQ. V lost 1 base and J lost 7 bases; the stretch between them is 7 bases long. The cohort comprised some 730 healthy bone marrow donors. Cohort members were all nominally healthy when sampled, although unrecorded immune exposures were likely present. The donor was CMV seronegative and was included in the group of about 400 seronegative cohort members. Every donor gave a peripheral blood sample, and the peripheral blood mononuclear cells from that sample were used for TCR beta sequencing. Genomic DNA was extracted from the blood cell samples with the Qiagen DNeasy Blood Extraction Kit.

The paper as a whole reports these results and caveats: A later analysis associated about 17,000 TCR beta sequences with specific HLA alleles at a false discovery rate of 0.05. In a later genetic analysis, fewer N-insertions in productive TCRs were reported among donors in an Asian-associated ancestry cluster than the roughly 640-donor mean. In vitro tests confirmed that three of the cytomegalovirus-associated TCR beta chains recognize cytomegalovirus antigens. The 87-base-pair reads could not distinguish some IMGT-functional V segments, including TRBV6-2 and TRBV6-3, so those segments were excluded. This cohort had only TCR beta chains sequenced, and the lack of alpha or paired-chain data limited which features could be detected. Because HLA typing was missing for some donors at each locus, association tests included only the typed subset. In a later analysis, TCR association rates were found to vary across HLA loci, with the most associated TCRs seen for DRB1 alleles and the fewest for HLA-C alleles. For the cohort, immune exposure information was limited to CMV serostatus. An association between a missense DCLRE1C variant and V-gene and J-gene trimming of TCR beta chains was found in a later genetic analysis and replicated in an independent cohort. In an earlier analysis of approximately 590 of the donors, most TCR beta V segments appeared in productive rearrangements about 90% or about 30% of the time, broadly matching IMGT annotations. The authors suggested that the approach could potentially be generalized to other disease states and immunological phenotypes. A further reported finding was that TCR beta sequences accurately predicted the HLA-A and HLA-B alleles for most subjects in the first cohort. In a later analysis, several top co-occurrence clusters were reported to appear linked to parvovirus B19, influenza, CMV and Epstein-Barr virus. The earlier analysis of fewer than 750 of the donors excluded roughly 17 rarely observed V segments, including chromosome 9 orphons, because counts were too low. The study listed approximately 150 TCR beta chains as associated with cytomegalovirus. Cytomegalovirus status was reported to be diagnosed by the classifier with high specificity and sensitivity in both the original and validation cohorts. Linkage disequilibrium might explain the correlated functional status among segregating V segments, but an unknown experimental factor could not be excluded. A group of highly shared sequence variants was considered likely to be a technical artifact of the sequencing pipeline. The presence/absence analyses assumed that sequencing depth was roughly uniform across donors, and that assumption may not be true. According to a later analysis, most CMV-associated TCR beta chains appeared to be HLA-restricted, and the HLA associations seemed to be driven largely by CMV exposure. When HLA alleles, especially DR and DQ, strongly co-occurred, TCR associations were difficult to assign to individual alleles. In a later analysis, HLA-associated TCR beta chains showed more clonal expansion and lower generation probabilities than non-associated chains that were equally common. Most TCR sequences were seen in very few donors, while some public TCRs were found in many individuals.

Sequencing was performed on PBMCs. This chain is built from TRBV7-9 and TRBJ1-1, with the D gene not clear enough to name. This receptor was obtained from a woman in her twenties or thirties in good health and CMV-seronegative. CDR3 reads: CASSLVRCEAFF. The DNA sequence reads TGTGCCAGCAGCTTAGTTAGATGTGAAGCTTTCTTT.